This T cell receptor (beta chain) is from a study of blood T cells in healthy people across ages. Points from the study as a whole: Significant beta diversity loss was already apparent by age roughly 43, declining roughly linearly. Estimated diversity that came from one million T cells was considered an underestimate.

The use of a sample-barcoded 5' primer and a J-beta primer mix characterized a second PCR of roughly 7 to 11 cycles. Tags on each cDNA molecule came from a template-switch adaptor with 12 random nucleotides. MiXCR, applied by TCRdb to the 5' RACE reads, yields one record per CDR3 protein. The table has approximately 600,000 distinct CDR3 sequences, roughly 58% seen once; the top ten hold 30% to 40%. Each donor's blood draw was 8.5 to 10 milliliters of peripheral blood. The CDR3 sequence is 16 residues long. V lost 6 bases, J lost 7 bases, and 18 bases stayed unmatched. The V gene's germline CDR1 is DFQATT and CDR2 SNEGSKA (reference sequence). Of note for this clonotype: Its antigen is as yet unknown.

The sequenced sample consisted of blood. The chain uses TRBV20-1 and TRBJ2-1; TRBD1 matches at 7 bases. The sequence was obtained from a man aged 60 to 69 in good health. The DNA of the CDR3 is TGCAGTGCCGAGGGACCGGGACAGCCTTATGTGAATGAGCAGTTCTTC. Translated: CSAEGPGQPYVNEQFF.